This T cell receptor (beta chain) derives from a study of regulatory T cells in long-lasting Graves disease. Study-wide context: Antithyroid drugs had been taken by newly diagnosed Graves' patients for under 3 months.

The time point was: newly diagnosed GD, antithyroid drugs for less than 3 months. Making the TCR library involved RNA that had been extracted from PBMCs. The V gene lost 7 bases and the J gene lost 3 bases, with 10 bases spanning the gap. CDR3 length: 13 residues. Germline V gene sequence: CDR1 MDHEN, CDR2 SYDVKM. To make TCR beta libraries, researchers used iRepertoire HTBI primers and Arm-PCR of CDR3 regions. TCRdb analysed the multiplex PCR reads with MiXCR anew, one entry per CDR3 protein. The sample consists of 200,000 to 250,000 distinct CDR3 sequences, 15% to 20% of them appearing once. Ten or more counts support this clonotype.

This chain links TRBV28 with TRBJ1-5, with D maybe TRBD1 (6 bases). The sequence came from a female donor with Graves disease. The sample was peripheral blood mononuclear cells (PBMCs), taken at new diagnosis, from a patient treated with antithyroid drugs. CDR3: CASKQGINQPQHF. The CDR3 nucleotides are TGTGCCAGCAAGCAGGGGATCAATCAGCCCCAGCATTTT.